This T cell receptor (beta chain) comes out of a study of immune heterogeneity within non-small cell lung tumors (dated by TCRdb to 2016 to 2019). Regarding the research as a whole: Histology comprised several squamous cell carcinomas, approximately nine non-squamous carcinomas and 1 tumor not otherwise specified. To examine intratumoral immune heterogeneity, the study used whole-exome sequencing, RNA-seq and TCR beta repertoire sequencing on multiple spatially distinct regions of each NSCLC tumor. TCR repertoires were analyzed from roughly 62 tumor loci of fewer than 19 patients, whereas transcriptome data were available for only about 43 loci from about a dozen patients. For mutant peptides 8 to 11 amino acids long, netMHCpan-3.0 predicted neoantigen binding to the HLA alleles of each patient. What the work shows at the level of the full study, not this receptor alone: High-frequency TCR beta clonotypes were found to be largely distinct between individual patients. Within a patient, the same dominant CDR3B clonotypes appeared at multiple loci, but different tumor locations also contained unique high-frequency clones. A moderate positive correlation (R 0.3 to 0.35), which was statistically significant, linked local T-cell repertoire clonality to local tumor mutational burden.

This clonotype appeared a few times. Which antigen it targets is not known. No much larger clonotype is one base removed from it; base qualities were not supplied. The TCR beta CDR3 region was amplified with a multiplex PCR system whose first round of about 10 cycles used 32 V-gene forward primers and 13 J-gene reverse primers. A QIAGEN Multiplex PCR Kit was used for first-round PCR, and the primer sequences were filed in Chinese patent CN105087789A. Illumina universal primers were added in a second PCR round performed with the Phusion High-Fidelity PCR Kit. Sequencing of the TCR libraries was done on the Illumina HiSeq X Ten platform in paired-end mode with a 151 bp read length. The authors' pipeline ran thus. Reads lacking multiplex PCR primers were removed with Cutadapt, read pairs were merged with PEAR, and CDR3 regions were called with MiXCR default settings. Repertoire diversity was assessed by Shannon entropy, and clonality was calculated as one minus the Shannon entropy divided by the ln of the count of productive unique sequences. Clonotypes at a frequency of at least 0.5% were defined as dominant or high-frequency T-cell clones. TCRdb reprocessed the public reads (quality trimming at Q25 with fastp, clone calling with MiXCR) and kept in-frame beta chains. One record per CDR3 amino acid sequence lists the most common genes and DNA. TCRdb's processing, not the authors' own work, is the source of the V and J calls. This sample holds roughly 15,000 distinct CDR3 sequences; roughly 29% were observed only once. Roughly 15% of the sample rests with the top ten.

CDR1 and CDR2 are read off the germline V gene as MGHRA and YSYEKL. The germline ends are 15 bases apart after V is trimmed by 1 base and J by 3 bases. Measured from the cysteine to the phenylalanine, the CDR3 is 16 residues long. CDR3 DNA is the only sequence kept; it has 48 bases, read in frame from the first base. Genomic DNA extracted from bulk tumor tissue served as TCR template, with 600 to 700 ng gDNA amplified per sample. During surgery, multiple biopsies were taken from each primary tumor, with sampling sites spaced as far apart as possible within the tumor mass. The study cohort was described as untreated, and patients were newly diagnosed NSCLC cases undergoing curative surgery. The samples came from under 17 patients with newly diagnosed non-small cell lung cancer who were having surgery intended to be curative. Two independent pathologists reviewed the resected tumor masses. Only DNA and RNA samples of high quality went on to sequencing.

This sequence was found in a woman between 45 and 65 years old with non-small cell lung cancer. The sample consisted of lung tumor tissue. The V and J segments used are TRBV4-1 and TRBJ2-5; possibly the D gene is TRBD1, per 5 matching bases. The nucleotide sequence reads TGCGCCAGCAGCCAAGGGACGGCGGCCAGGGAAGAGACCCAGTACTTC. Its coded protein is CASSQGTAAREETQYF.